Shown below are 32 T cell receptor beta chains from a single sample sequenced in a study of T cell changes during pregnancy in multiple sclerosis. Data came from immunoSEQ multiplex PCR; TCRdb stores just in-frame clones and leaves some out. The sample contains about 31,000 clones, around nine tenths of which appear only once. The sequencing used CD8+ T cells from peripheral blood mononuclear cells, collected in the second trimester of pregnancy. The receptors derive from a female donor with multiple sclerosis, enrolled in a pregnancy study.

V gene TRBV5-1 combines with J gene TRBJ2-7, with 8 bases fitting TRBD2. The CDR3 is 17 amino acids. Germline assignment: CDR1 SGHRS and CDR2 YFSETQ. V trimming: 3 bases; J trimming: 6 bases; junction bases outside the gene matches: 17. CDR3 amino acids: CASSWGSQELSGIEQYF. CDR3 DNA sequence: TGCGCCAGCAGCTGGGGCTCTCAGGAGCTTAGCGGGATCGAGCAGTACTTC.

The chain has TRBV15 and TRBJ2-7; 11 bases align to TRBD2. J lost 0 bases, V lost 11 bases, and 12 bases had no gene match. The CDR3 sequence is 16 residues long. The germline CDR1 and CDR2 sequences are LNHNV and YYDKDF (reference sequence). CDR3 DNA sequence: TGTGCCGCAGGGGAGGGGACTAGCGGATTCTCCTACGAGCAGTACTTC. Translating it yields CAAGEGTSGFSYEQYF.

The chain couples TRBV28 to TRBJ1-4, with 9 nucleotides matching TRBD1. Germline V gene data show CDR1 as MDHEN and CDR2 as SYDVKM. CDR3 length equals 16 residues. J lost 7 bases, V lost 6 bases, and 12 bases had no gene match. The CDR3 reads CASRPNSGTGLEKLFF. The DNA for the CDR3 is TGTGCCAGCAGGCCCAACTCCGGGACAGGGCTTGAAAAACTGTTTTTT. Full variable domain (outside the CDR3, taken from reference TRBV28 and TRBJ1-4): DVKVTQSSRYLVKRTGEKVFLECVQDMDHENMFWYRQDPGLGLRLIYFSYDVKMKEKGDIPEGYSVSREKKERFSLILESASTNQTSMYLCASRPNSGTGLEKLFFGSGTQLSVL.

By frequency in the sample, this clone is medium-sized (0.01 to 0.1%). This chain links TRBV6-4 with TRBJ2-1; 14 bases are a match to TRBD2. From germline, CDR1 is MRHNA and CDR2 SNTAGT. V gave up 3 bases and J gave up 6 bases; unmatched junction bases: 1. This CDR3 contains 15 residues. DNA of the CDR3: TGTGCCAGCAGTGAAGGGACTAGCGGGAGCAATGAGCAGTTCTTC. It encodes CASSEGTSGSNEQFF.

The J gene is TRBJ1-2, the V gene TRBV29-1; no firm D call. CDR1 and CDR2 from the germline V gene are SQVTM and ANQGSEA. V gave up 0 bases and J gave up 2 bases, with 7 bases separating them. The CDR3 has 13 amino acids. The DNA of the CDR3 is TGCAGCGTTGAAGATGCACTCAACTATGGCTACACCTTC. Translating it yields CSVEDALNYGYTF.

The V gene is TRBV7-9, the J gene TRBJ1-3; unclear D gene. CDR3 length equals 14 residues. The V gene's germline CDR1 is SEHNR and CDR2 FQNEAQ (reference sequence). V was trimmed by 10 bases and J by 0 bases, leaving 13 bases between them. The CDR3 DNA sequence: TGTGCCACCGGTGGAGCTACCTCTGGAAACACCATATATTTT. Translated: CATGGATSGNTIYF.

The chain is built from TRBV6-4 and TRBJ2-1; D is unclear. Germline loops: CDR1 MRHNA, CDR2 SNTAGT. Trimming removed 3 bases from V and 0 bases from J, with 9 bases in between. This CDR3 spans 15 amino acids. The chain's CDR3 is CASSERESSYNEQFF. In nucleotides, the CDR3 is TGTGCCAGCAGTGAGCGAGAGAGCTCCTACAATGAGCAGTTCTTC.

A single count supports this clone. The genes are TRBV30 and TRBJ2-2; D uncertain. CDR1 GTSNPN and CDR2 SVGIG come from the germline V gene (reference sequence). This CDR3 has 15 amino acids. V shed 5 bases and J shed 1 base, with 14 bases lying between them. The CDR3 DNA follows: TGTGCCTGGCGCCAGCTAGGCGAGAACACCGGGGAGCTGTTTTTT. Translation: CAWRQLGENTGELFF.

This clone was observed once. The chain employs TRBV5-1 and TRBJ2-7; TRBD2 agrees at 11 bases. Unmatched junction bases numbered 3, after V lost 4 bases and J lost 0 bases. Germline lookup yields CDR1 SGHRS and CDR2 YFSETQ. The CDR3 contains 15 residues. The CDR3 protein is CASSVGLAASYEQYF. CDR3 in DNA: TGCGCCAGCAGCGTGGGACTAGCGGCCTCCTACGAGCAGTACTTC.

The chain links TRBV7-2 to TRBJ2-6; D remains unclear. The CDR3 extends over 13 amino acids. V lost 5 bases and J 3 bases, leaving 5 bases between the germline ends. From germline, CDR1 is SGHTA and CDR2 FQGNSA. CDR3 sequence: CASSPGGANVLTF. The CDR3 DNA follows: TGTGCCAGCAGCCCCGGTGGGGCCAACGTCCTGACTTTC.

The rearrangement links TRBV15 to TRBJ1-5, with 9 bases aligning to TRBD1. Germline V gene data show CDR1 as LNHNV and CDR2 as YYDKDF (reference sequence). The length of the CDR3 is 15 residues. The V gene end was trimmed by 5 bases and the J gene end by 3 bases; junction bases not matched to a gene: 5. CDR3 sequence reads: CATSGGQGLNQPQHF. In nucleotides, the CDR3 is TGTGCCACCAGCGGGGGACAGGGCCTCAATCAGCCCCAGCATTTT.

The J gene is TRBJ1-2, the V gene TRBV7-2; 7 nucleotides align to TRBD1. The CDR3 consists of 16 residues. V gave up 8 bases and J gave up 8 bases; unmatched junction bases: 20. CDR1 is SGHTA and CDR2 is FQGNSA in the germline V gene. CDR3 sequence: CASDQGGLDWLEGYTF. The DNA of the CDR3 is TGTGCCAGCGACCAGGGGGGACTAGACTGGCTTGAGGGCTACACCTTC. The whole variable domain, remainder taken from reference TRBV7-2 and TRBJ1-2, is GAGVSQSPSNKVTEKGKDVELRCDPISGHTALYWYRQSLGQGLEFLIYFQGNSAPDKSGLPSDRFSAERTGGSVSTLTIQRTQQEDSAVYLCASDQGGLDWLEGYTFGSGTRLTVV.

The V call is TRBV27, the J call TRBJ1-2; D gene ambiguous. Per the germline V gene, CDR1 is MNHEY and CDR2 is SMNVEV (reference sequence). This CDR3 contains 13 residues. Trimming took off 2 bases at V and 4 bases at J, with 8 bases between the two ends. In DNA form, the CDR3 reads TGTGCCAGCAGTTTAAGTACGGGCTATGGCTACACCTTC. It yields the protein CASSLSTGYGYTF.

The chain joins TRBV7-3 to TRBJ2-1, with D perhaps TRBD2 (5 bases). Trimming removed 2 bases from V and 5 bases from J, with 16 bases in between. Germline CDR1 and CDR2: SGHTA and FQGTGA. The CDR3 spans 16 residues. CDR3 residues: CASSLWGDPPNNEQFF. CDR3 DNA: TGTGCCAGCAGCTTATGGGGAGACCCTCCCAACAATGAGCAGTTCTTC.

This chain joins TRBV5-1 and TRBJ2-1; weak D call: TRBD1 (6 bases). V was trimmed by 2 bases and J by 4 bases, leaving 13 bases between them. The CDR3 totals 15 residues. The germline V gene has CDR1 SGHRS and CDR2 YFSETQ. CDR3 sequence (DNA): TGCGCCAGCAGCTTAACAGGGACCCGATACAATGAGCAGTTCTTC. This gives the protein CASSLTGTRYNEQFF. Combining the CDR3 with reference TRBV5-1 and TRBJ2-1 gives the whole variable domain KAGVTQTPRYLIKTRGQQVTLSCSPISGHRSVSWYQQTPGQGLQFLFEYFSETQRNKGNFPGRFSGRQFSNSRSEMNVSTLELGDSALYLCASSLTGTRYNEQFFGPGTRLTVL.

The rearrangement joins TRBV19 to TRBJ2-3, with D perhaps TRBD2 (6 bases). CDR1 LNHDA and CDR2 SQIVND come from the germline V gene (reference sequence). The V gene lost 5 bases and the J gene lost 5 bases, with 20 bases spanning the gap. The CDR3 is made up of 16 amino acids. CDR3 sequence reads: CASSEIPTSSGDTQYF. DNA of the CDR3: TGTGCCAGTAGTGAGATACCGACTAGTAGTGGAGATACGCAGTATTTT.

This chain uses TRBV19 with TRBJ1-1; 10 bases match TRBD1. Germline CDR1 LNHDA, CDR2 SQIVND (reference sequence). The CDR3 is 11 amino acids. J was trimmed by 11 bases and V by 3 bases; bases with no gene match: 0. For the CDR3, the DNA is TGTGCCAGTAGTATGGGACAGGGGGCTTTCTTT. Its translation is CASSMGQGAFF. The variable domain in full, with the rest retrieved from reference TRBV19 and TRBJ1-1, is DGGITQSPKYLFRKEGQNVTLSCEQNLNHDAMYWYRQDPGQGLRLIYYSQIVNDFQKGDIAEGYSVSREKKESFPLTVTSAQKNPTAFYLCASSMGQGAFFGQGTRLTVV.

This rearrangement joins TRBV29-1 to TRBJ1-4, with D maybe TRBD1 (5 bases). This CDR3 contains 13 residues. Germline CDR1 reads SQVTM; CDR2 reads ANQGSEA. V lost 6 bases and J lost 8, with 16 bases in between. The CDR3 DNA sequence: TGCAGCGTATACGGGGGAGGAGGCGAAAAACTGTTTTTT. It yields the protein CSVYGGGGEKLFF.

The gene calls are TRBV7-9 and TRBJ2-3, with no clear D. CDR1 is SEHNR and CDR2 is FQNEAQ in the germline V gene (reference sequence). The V end was cut by 5 bases, the J end by 1 base, with 4 bases between. The CDR3 has 12 residues. The CDR3 spells CASSPGTDTQYF. In DNA, the CDR3 is TGTGCCAGCAGCCCAGGCACAGATACGCAGTATTTT.

The rearrangement joins TRBV11-2 to TRBJ2-1, with TRBD2 identical over 15 bases. CDR1 and CDR2 from the germline V gene are SGHAT and FQNNGV. The CDR3 is 17 residues long. Germline trimming cut 5 bases from V and 3 bases from J; bases unmatched to any gene: 5. CDR3 DNA sequence: TGTGCCAGCAGCCTCGGACTAGCGGGAGGGCGCTACAATGAGCAGTTCTTC. Its protein is CASSLGLAGGRYNEQFF. The full variable domain, rest sourced from reference TRBV11-2 and TRBJ2-1, is EAGVAQSPRYKIIEKRQSVAFWCNPISGHATLYWYQQILGQGPKLLIQFQNNGVVDDSQLPKDRFSAERLKGVDSTLKIQPAKLEDSAVYLCASSLGLAGGRYNEQFFGPGTRLTVL.

The J gene is TRBJ1-1, the V gene TRBV13, with TRBD1 identical over 10 bases. Germline V lookup: CDR1 PRHDT, CDR2 FYEKMQ (reference sequence). V was clipped by 5 bases and J by 3 bases; unmatched bases: 3. The CDR3 has 14 amino acids. The CDR3 spells CASSAGTGDTEAFF. The CDR3, as DNA: TGTGCCAGCAGCGCCGGGACAGGGGACACTGAAGCTTTCTTT.

This chain joins TRBV9 and TRBJ1-2, with D maybe TRBD1 (6 bases). V was shortened by 2 bases and J by 6 bases, with 14 bases between the two germline ends. This CDR3 is 14 amino acids long. Germline V gene data show CDR1 as SGDLS and CDR2 as YYNGEE. The DNA of the CDR3 is TGTGCCAGCAGCGTTACTGGCGGGGGCGATGGCTACACCTTC. Translation gives CASSVTGGGDGYTF. Together with reference TRBV9 and TRBJ1-2, the CDR3 gives the full variable domain: DSGVTQTPKHLITATGQRVTLRCSPRSGDLSVYWYQQSLDQGLQFLIQYYNGEERAKGNILERFSAQQFPDLHSELNLSSLELGDSALYFCASSVTGGGDGYTFGSGTRLTVV.

This rearrangement joins TRBV7-9 to TRBJ2-7; 11 bases align to TRBD2. After removal of 5 bases from V and 6 bases from J, the junction contained 9 bases not matched to a gene. Germline loops: CDR1 SEHNR, CDR2 FQNEAQ (reference sequence). This CDR3 spans 15 amino acids. Written as DNA, the CDR3 is TGTGCCAGCAGCCCCGAACTAGCGGGAGTACCCGAGCAGTACTTC. The encoded protein is CASSPELAGVPEQYF.

The genes are TRBV7-2 and TRBJ1-2; D is perhaps TRBD1 (5 bases). The ends were cut back, 2 bases at V and 8 bases at J, with 18 bases in the middle. Germline lookup yields CDR1 SGHTA and CDR2 FQGNSA. The CDR3 has 15 residues. CDR3 DNA: TGTGCCAGCAGCTTAACCGCCGGGGGGTCTGGAGGCTACACCTTC. This encodes CASSLTAGGSGGYTF.

The rearrangement uses TRBV7-9 and TRBJ1-2; TRBD1 agrees at 9 bases. This CDR3 has 16 residues. Losses at the gene ends were 0 bases for V and 7 bases for J; bases not matched to a gene: 9. Germline lookup yields CDR1 SEHNR and CDR2 FQNEAQ (reference sequence). CDR3 residues: CASSLAGQGLGSGYTF. Here the CDR3 DNA reads TGTGCCAGCAGCTTAGCGGGACAGGGATTAGGCAGTGGCTACACCTTC.

The chain joins TRBV13 to TRBJ2-5; TRBD2 matches 11 bases. Trimming took 2 bases from V and 5 from J; bases not matched to a gene: 16. The length of the CDR3 is 19 residues. The germline V gene has CDR1 PRHDT and CDR2 FYEKMQ (reference sequence). The DNA of the CDR3 is TGTGCCAGCAGCTTAACCCCTCTACTAGCGGGAGAAGGGACGGAGACCCAGTACTTC. This sequence encodes CASSLTPLLAGEGTETQYF.

This clone was seen only a few times. The chain uses TRBV7-9 and TRBJ1-2; TRBD1 matches 11 bases. The CDR3 runs to 16 residues. Looked up from germline, CDR1 is SEHNR and CDR2 is FQNEAQ (reference sequence). The ends lost 5 bases at V and 2 bases at J; junction bases unmatched: 7. In nucleotides, the CDR3 is TGTGCCAGCAGCCCCAGGACAGGGGGCCCAAACTATGGCTACACCTTC. It translates to CASSPRTGGPNYGYTF.

This clone was observed a single time. J is TRBJ2-1 and V is TRBV30; D is possibly TRBD1 (6 bases). This CDR3 contains 13 residues. The germline V and J ends were trimmed by 5 bases and 1 base, with 9 bases remaining between them. The V gene's germline CDR1 is GTSNPN and CDR2 SVGIG (reference sequence). The CDR3 nucleotides are TGTGCCTGGGGGCAGGGGTCCTACAATGAGCAGTTCTTC. It is translated as CAWGQGSYNEQFF.

The rearrangement uses TRBV12-2 and TRBJ1-2; the tabulated D call, TRBD1, remains unverified against the DNA. TRBV12-2 is deemed a pseudogene. The CDR3 length is 17 residues. The CDR3 protein is CASRPEKQGTTNYGYTF. DNA of the CDR3: TGTGCAAGTCGCCCTGAGAAACAGGGGACCACCAACTATGGCTACACCTTC.

The chain employs TRBV19 and TRBJ1-5; D remains ambiguous. Between the trimmed V and J ends, which lost 4 bases and 0 bases, there was a span of 7 bases. The germline V gene encodes CDR1 LNHDA and CDR2 SQIVND (reference sequence). CDR3 size: 14 residues. In DNA, the CDR3 is TGTGCCAGTAGTAGTCCGGGTAGCAATCAGCCCCAGCATTTT. Protein: CASSSPGSNQPQHF.

The chain carries TRBV30 and TRBJ2-7, with 8 bases identical to TRBD2. CDR3 length: 14 amino acids. Germline values: CDR1 GTSNPN, CDR2 SVGIG (reference sequence). After removal of 0 bases from V and 2 bases from J, the junction contained 3 bases not matched to a gene. CDR3 DNA sequence: TGTGCCTGGAGTGTACTAGCGGAGCCCTACGAGCAGTACTTC. It translates to CAWSVLAEPYEQYF.

The V gene is TRBV29-1, the J gene TRBJ2-5, with a weak D call TRBD2 (5 bases). Trimming took 3 bases from V and 3 from J, leaving 11 bases between them. This CDR3 has 13 residues. Germline V gene lookup returns CDR1 SQVTM and CDR2 ANQGSEA. CDR3 in DNA: TGCAGCGTTGACGAGGGAAGGGAAGAGACCCAGTACTTC. It codes for CSVDEGREETQYF.